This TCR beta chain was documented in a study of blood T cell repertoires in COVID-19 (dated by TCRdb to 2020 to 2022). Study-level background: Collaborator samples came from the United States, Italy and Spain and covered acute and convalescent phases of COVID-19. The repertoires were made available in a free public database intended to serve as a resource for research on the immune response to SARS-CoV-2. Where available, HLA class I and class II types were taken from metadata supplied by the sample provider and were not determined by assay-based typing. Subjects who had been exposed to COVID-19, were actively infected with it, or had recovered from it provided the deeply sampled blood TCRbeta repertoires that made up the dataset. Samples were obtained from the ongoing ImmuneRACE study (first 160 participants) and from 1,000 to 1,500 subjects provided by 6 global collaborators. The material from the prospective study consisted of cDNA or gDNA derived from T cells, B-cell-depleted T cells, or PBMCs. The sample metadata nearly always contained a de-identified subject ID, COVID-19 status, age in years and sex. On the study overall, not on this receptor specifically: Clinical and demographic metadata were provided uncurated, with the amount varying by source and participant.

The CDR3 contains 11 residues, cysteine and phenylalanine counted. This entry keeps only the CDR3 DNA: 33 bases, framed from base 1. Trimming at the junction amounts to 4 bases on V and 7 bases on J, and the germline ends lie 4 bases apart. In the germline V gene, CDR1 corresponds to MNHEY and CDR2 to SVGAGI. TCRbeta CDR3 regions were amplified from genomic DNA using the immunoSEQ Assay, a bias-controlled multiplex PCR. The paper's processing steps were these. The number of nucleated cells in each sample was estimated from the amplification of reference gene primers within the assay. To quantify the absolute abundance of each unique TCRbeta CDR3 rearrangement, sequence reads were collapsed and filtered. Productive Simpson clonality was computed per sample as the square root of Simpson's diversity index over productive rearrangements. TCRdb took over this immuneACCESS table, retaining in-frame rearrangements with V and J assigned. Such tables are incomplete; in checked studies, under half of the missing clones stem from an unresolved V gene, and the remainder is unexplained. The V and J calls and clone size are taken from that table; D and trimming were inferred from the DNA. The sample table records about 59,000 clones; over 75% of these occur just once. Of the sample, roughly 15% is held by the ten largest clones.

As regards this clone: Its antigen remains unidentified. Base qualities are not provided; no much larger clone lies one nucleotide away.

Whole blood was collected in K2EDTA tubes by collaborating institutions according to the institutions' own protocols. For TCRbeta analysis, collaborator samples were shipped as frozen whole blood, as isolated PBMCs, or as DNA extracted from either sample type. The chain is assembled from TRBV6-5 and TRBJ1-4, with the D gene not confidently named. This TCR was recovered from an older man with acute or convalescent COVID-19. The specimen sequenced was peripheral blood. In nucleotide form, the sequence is TGTGCCAGCAGTTTTAGTGAAAAACTGTTTTTT. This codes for CASSFSEKLFF.